Sequencing of this T cell receptor beta chain was carried out in a study of shared clonotypes between healthy human individuals. Study at large: Researchers drew samples from two women and a few men aged 18 to 49. Study-level findings and limits: The study drew on few donors, limiting represented genetic and exposure-history diversity.

CDR3 length equals 16 residues. Germline lookup yields CDR1 LGHNT and CDR2 FRNRAP. The V and J ends lost 0 bases and 7 bases, in that order; junction bases with no gene match: 7. Within Nashville, Tennessee resided all donors, each a Caucasian adult. With regard to this clone: Antigen unknown.

Assay execution proceeded at the deep level. Repertoires were generated with immunoSEQ multiplex PCR, while TCRdb's copy carries only in-frame clones and drops some. The sample holds some 1 million clones; 75% are singletons and the top ten take roughly 1.5%. The receptor was isolated from a man between 18 and 29 years old in good health. The chain has TRBV12-5 and TRBJ2-1; TRBD2 matches at 9 bases. The sequenced sample was memory CD4+ T cells sorted from blood. Subset given: CD45RA-negative fraction. Written as DNA, the CDR3 is TGTGCTAGTGGTTTGGTCATAGCGGGAGTTAGTAATGAGCAGTTCTTC. Translation: CASGLVIAGVSNEQFF. Looking up the rest from reference TRBV12-5 and TRBJ2-1 gives the full variable domain: DARVTQTPRHKVTEMGQEVTMRCQPILGHNTVFWYRQTMMQGLELLAYFRNRAPLDDSGMPKDRFSAEMPDATLATLKIQPSEPRDSAVYFCASGLVIAGVSNEQFFGPGTRLTVL.